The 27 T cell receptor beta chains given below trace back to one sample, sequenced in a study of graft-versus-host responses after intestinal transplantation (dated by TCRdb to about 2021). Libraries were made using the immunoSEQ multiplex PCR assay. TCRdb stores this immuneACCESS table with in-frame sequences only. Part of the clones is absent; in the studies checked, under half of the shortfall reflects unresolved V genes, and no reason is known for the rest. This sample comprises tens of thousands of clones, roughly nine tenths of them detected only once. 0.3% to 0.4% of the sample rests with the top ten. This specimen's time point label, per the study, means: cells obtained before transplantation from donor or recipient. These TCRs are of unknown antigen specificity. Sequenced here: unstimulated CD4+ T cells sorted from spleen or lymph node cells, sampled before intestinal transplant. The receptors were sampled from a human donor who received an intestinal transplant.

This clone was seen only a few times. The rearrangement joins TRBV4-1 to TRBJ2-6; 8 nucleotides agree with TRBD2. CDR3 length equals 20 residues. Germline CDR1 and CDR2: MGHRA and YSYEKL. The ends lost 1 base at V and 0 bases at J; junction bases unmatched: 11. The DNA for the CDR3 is TGCGCCAGCAGCCAAGGTCCCTCTAGCGGGCGGCTCTCTGGGGCCAACGTCCTGACTTTC. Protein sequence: CASSQGPSSGRLSGANVLTF.

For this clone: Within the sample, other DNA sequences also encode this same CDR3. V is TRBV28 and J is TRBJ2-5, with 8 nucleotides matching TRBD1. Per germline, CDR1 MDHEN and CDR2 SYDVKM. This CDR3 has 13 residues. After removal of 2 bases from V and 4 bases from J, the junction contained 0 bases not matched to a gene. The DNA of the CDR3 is TGTGCCAGCAGTTTACAGGGGGCAGAGACCCAGTACTTC. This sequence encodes CASSLQGAETQYF.

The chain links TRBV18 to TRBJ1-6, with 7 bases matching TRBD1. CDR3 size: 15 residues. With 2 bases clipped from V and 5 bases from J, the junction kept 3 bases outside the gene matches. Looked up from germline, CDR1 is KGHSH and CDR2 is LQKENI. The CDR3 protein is CASSPTTGNNSPLHF. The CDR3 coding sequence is TGTGCCAGCTCACCAACGACAGGGAATAATTCACCCCTCCACTTT.

Here the CDR3 reads CASTQGDTLAKNIQYF. CDR3 nucleotide sequence: TGTGCCAGCACCCAGGGGGACACTCTAGCCAAAAACATTCAGTACTTC. The chain uses TRBV6-6 and TRBJ2-4; the match to TRBD1 covers 7 bases. V was clipped by 7 bases and J by 0 bases; unmatched bases: 9. CDR3 length: 16 amino acids. CDR1 and CDR2 (germline): MNHNY, SVGAGI (reference sequence).

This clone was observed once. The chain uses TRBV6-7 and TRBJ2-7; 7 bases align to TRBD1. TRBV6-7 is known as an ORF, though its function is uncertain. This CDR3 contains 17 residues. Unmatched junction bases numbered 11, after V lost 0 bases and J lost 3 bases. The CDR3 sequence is CASSYSSWAGGFYEQYF. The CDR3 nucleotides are TGTGCCAGCAGTTACTCGTCCTGGGCAGGGGGTTTCTACGAGCAGTACTTC.

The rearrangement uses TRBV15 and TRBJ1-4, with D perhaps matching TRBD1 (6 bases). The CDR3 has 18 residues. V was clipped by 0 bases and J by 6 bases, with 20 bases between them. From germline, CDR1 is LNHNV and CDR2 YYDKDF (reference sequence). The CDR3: CATSRDRRVGRGHEKLFF. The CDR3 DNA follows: TGTGCCACCAGCAGAGATCGTAGGGTCGGCAGGGGACATGAAAAACTGTTTTTT.

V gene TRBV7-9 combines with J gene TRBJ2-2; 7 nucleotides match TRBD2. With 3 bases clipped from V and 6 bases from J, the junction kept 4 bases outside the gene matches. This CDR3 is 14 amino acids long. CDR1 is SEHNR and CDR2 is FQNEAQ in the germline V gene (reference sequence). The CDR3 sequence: CASSLKGGAGELFF. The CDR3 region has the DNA TGTGCCAGCAGCTTGAAGGGAGGGGCCGGGGAGCTGTTTTTT.

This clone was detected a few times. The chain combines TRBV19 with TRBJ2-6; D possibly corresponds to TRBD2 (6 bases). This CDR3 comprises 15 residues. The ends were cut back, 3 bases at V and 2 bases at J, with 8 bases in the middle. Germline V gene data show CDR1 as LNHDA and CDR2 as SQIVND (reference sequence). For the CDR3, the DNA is TGTGCCAGTAGTATCGGCGGGACTGGGGCCAACGTCCTGACTTTC. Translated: CASSIGGTGANVLTF.

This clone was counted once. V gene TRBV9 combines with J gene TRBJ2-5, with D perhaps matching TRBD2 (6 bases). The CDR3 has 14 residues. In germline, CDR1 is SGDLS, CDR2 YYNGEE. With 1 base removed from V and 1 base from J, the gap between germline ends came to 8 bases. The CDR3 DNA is TGTGCCAGCAGCGTACGGGACTCCCAAGAGACCCAGTACTTC. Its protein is CASSVRDSQETQYF.

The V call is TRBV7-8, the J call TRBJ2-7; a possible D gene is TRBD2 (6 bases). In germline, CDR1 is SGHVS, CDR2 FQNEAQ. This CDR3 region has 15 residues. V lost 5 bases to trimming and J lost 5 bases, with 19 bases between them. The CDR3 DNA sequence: TGTGCCAGCAGCCCCGTTGTGGGAGGTTCCCACGAGCAGTACTTC. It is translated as CASSPVVGGSHEQYF.

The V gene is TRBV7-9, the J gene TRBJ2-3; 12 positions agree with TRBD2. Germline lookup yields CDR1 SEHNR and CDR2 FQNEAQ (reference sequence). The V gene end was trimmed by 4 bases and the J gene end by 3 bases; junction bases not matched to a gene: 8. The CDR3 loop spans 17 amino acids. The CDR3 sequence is CASSSSRGLAGTDTQYF. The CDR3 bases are TGTGCCAGCAGCTCATCCAGGGGACTAGCGGGTACAGATACGCAGTATTTT.

DNA for the CDR3: TGTGCCAGCAGTCCATACTTTCCGGGACAGGGAAGCTCCTACGAGCAGTACTTC. Its translation: CASSPYFPGQGSSYEQYF. The chain has TRBV28 and TRBJ2-7; 9 bases line up with TRBD1. The V and J ends lost 5 bases and 0 bases, in that order; junction bases with no gene match: 14. This CDR3 has 18 amino acids. Germline loops: CDR1 MDHEN, CDR2 SYDVKM. Filled out from reference TRBV28 and TRBJ2-7, the complete variable domain reads DVKVTQSSRYLVKRTGEKVFLECVQDMDHENMFWYRQDPGLGLRLIYFSYDVKMKEKGDIPEGYSVSREKKERFSLILESASTNQTSMYLCASSPYFPGQGSSYEQYFGPGTRLTVT.

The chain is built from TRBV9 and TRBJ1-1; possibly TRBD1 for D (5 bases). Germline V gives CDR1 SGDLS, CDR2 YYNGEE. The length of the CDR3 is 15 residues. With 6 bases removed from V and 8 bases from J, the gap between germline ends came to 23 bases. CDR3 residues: CASTRGLALSEEAFF. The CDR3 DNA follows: TGTGCCAGCACTAGGGGACTAGCTTTATCGGAGGAAGCTTTCTTT.

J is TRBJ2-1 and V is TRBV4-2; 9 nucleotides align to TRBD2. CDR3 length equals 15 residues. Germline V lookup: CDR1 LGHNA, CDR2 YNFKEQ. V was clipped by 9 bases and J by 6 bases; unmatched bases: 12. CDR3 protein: CASTYGGGGPNEQFF. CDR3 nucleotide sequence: TGTGCCAGTACATACGGCGGGGGGGGTCCCAATGAGCAGTTCTTC.

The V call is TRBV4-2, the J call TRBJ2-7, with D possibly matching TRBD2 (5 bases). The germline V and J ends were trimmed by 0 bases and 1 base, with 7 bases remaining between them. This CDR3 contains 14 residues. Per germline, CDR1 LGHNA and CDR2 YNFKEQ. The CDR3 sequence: CASSQDPGSYEQYF. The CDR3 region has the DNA TGTGCCAGCAGCCAAGATCCGGGGTCCTACGAGCAGTACTTC.

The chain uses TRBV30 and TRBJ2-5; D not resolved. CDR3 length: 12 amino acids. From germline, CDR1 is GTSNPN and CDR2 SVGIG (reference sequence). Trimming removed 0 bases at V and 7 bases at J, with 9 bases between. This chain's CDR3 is CAWSVQVATQYF. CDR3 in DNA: TGTGCCTGGAGTGTACAAGTTGCGACCCAGTACTTC.

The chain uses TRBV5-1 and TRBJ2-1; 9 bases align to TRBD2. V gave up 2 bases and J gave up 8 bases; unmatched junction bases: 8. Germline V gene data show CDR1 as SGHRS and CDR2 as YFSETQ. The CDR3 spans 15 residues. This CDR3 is CASSFISGSRDEQFF. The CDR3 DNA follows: TGCGCCAGCAGCTTTATTAGCGGGAGTCGGGATGAGCAGTTCTTC. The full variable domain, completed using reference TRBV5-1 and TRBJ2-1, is KAGVTQTPRYLIKTRGQQVTLSCSPISGHRSVSWYQQTPGQGLQFLFEYFSETQRNKGNFPGRFSGRQFSNSRSEMNVSTLELGDSALYLCASSFISGSRDEQFFGPGTRLTVL.

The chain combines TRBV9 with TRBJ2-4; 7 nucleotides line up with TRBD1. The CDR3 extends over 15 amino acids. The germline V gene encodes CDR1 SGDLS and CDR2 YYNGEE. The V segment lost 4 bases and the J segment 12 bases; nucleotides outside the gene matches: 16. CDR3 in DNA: TGTGCCAGCAGCCCCGCCGGGACAGAAGGGAGAGATCAGTACTTC. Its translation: CASSPAGTEGRDQYF.

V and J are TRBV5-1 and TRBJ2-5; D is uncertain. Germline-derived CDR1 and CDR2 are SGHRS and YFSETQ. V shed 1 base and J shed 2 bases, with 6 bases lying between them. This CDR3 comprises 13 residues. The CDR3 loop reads CASSLNFQETQYF. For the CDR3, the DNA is TGCGCCAGCAGCTTGAACTTTCAAGAGACCCAGTACTTC. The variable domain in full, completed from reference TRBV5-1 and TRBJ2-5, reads KAGVTQTPRYLIKTRGQQVTLSCSPISGHRSVSWYQQTPGQGLQFLFEYFSETQRNKGNFPGRFSGRQFSNSRSEMNVSTLELGDSALYLCASSLNFQETQYFGPGTRLLVL.

CDR3 nucleotides: TGCGCCAGTCGAGGGAGTTACGAGCAGTACTTC. It yields the protein CASRGSYEQYF. This chain links TRBV5-1 with TRBJ2-7; a weak D match, TRBD2 (5 bases). Trimming stripped 8 bases from V and 4 bases from J, with 10 bases between. Germline V gives CDR1 SGHRS, CDR2 YFSETQ. The CDR3 has 11 amino acids.

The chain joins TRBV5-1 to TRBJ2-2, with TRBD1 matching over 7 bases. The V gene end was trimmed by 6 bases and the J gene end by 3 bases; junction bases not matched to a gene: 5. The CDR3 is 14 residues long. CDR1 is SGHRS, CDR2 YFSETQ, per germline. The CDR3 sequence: CASTGQPYTGELFF. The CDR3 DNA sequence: TGCGCCAGCACGGGACAGCCCTACACCGGGGAGCTGTTTTTT.

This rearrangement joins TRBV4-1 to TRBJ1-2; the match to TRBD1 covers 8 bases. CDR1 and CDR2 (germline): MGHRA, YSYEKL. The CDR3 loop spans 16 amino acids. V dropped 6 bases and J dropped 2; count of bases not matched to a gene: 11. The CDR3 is CASSSEAGGGNYGYTF. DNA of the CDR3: TGCGCCAGCAGTTCTGAGGCAGGGGGCGGCAACTATGGCTACACCTTC.

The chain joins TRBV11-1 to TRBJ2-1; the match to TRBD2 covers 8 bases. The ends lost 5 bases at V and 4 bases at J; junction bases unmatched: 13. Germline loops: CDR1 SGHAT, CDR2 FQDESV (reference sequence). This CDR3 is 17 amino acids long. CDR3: CASSGGGRTHFYNEQFF. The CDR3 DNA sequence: TGTGCCAGCAGCGGCGGCGGGAGGACCCACTTTTACAATGAGCAGTTCTTC.

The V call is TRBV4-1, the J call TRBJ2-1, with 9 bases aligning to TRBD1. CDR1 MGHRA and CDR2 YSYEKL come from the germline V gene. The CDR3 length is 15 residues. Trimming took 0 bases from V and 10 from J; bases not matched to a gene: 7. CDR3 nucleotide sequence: TGCGCCAGCAGCCAAGATCGGGGACAGGGCGGGGAGCAGTTCTTC. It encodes CASSQDRGQGGEQFF.

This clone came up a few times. The CDR3: CASSDGTSADTQYF. The CDR3 bases are TGTGCCAGCAGTGACGGGACTAGCGCAGATACGCAGTATTTT. The chain has TRBV25-1 and TRBJ2-3, with 10 nucleotides matching TRBD2. Germline trimming cut 3 bases from V and 4 bases from J; bases unmatched to any gene: 1. The CDR3 has 14 amino acids. Germline V lookup: CDR1 MGHDK, CDR2 SYGVNS.

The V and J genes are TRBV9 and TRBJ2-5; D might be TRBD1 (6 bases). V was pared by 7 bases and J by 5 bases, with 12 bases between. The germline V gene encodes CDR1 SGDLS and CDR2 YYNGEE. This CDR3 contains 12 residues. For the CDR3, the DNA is TGTGCCAGCTCGCAGGGGCTTGAGACCCAGTACTTC. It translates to CASSQGLETQYF.

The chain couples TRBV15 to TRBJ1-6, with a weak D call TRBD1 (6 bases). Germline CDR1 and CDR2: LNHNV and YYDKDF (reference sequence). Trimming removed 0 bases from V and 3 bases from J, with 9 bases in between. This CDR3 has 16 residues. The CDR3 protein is CATSRDIGGYNSPLHF. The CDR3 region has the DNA TGTGCCACCAGCAGAGATATAGGGGGCTATAATTCACCCCTCCACTTT.